These 30 T cell receptor beta chains share one sample of origin, sequenced in a study of cytomegalovirus exposure and HLA in healthy donors. A multiplex PCR was run with 60 Vbeta primers and 13 Jbeta primers. Clones were read by immunoSEQ multiplex PCR, and TCRdb kept only the in-frame ones, dropping some. The sample lists over 150,000 clones; roughly four fifths were seen once. Specimen: PBMCs. The receptors derive from a male donor in good health and CMV-seropositive.

The chain is built from TRBV28 and TRBJ1-2, with 8 nucleotides matching TRBD1. In germline, CDR1 is MDHEN, CDR2 SYDVKM. The CDR3 spans 13 residues. Germline trimming cut 6 bases from V and 8 bases from J; bases unmatched to any gene: 8. The CDR3 sequence is CASRPSGGKGYTF. The CDR3, as DNA: TGTGCCAGCAGGCCCTCAGGGGGCAAAGGCTACACCTTC.

Written as DNA, the CDR3 is TGTGCCAGCAGCCTTCCGGGACAGGGGGCTCATGAGCAGTTCTTC. It is translated as CASSLPGQGAHEQFF. The chain has TRBV5-4 and TRBJ2-1; 12 nucleotides agree with TRBD1. Trimming at V came to 4 bases and at J to 8 bases, leaving 7 bases not matched to a gene. CDR1 is SGHNT and CDR2 is YYREEE in the germline V gene (reference sequence). There are 15 residues in the CDR3.

This clone appeared once. The chain uses TRBV30 and TRBJ1-1; D gene uncertain. V lost 4 bases and J 6 bases, leaving 9 bases between the germline ends. Germline CDR1 GTSNPN, CDR2 SVGIG (reference sequence). CDR3 length: 11 residues. The CDR3 here is CAWTPRAEAFF. CDR3 nucleotides: TGTGCCTGGACCCCCCGCGCTGAAGCTTTCTTT.

The rearrangement links TRBV7-8 to TRBJ1-1; the match to TRBD1 covers 8 bases. Germline CDR1 SGHVS, CDR2 FQNEAQ. Trimming removed 5 bases from V and 1 base from J; junction bases left unmatched: 9. The CDR3 extends over 16 amino acids. The CDR3, as DNA: TGTGCCAGCAGCCTTCCTCAGGGGGCTGGGAACACTGAAGCTTTCTTT. It specifies CASSLPQGAGNTEAFF.

This chain connects TRBV6-5 to TRBJ1-1; tentatively, D is TRBD1 (5 bases). In germline, CDR1 is MNHEY, CDR2 SVGAGI. The germline V and J ends were trimmed by 10 bases and 5 bases, with 11 bases remaining between them. The CDR3 is made up of 11 amino acids. The CDR3 nucleotides read TGTGCCACCCAGGGTTTTACTGAAGCTTTCTTT. It codes for CATQGFTEAFF.

This clone was recorded once. V usage is TRBV30 and J usage is TRBJ1-2; 7 bases map to TRBD1. Looked up from germline, CDR1 is GTSNPN and CDR2 is SVGIG (reference sequence). CDR3 length: 15 residues. Germline trimming cut 4 bases from V and 0 bases from J; bases unmatched to any gene: 8. CDR3 DNA: TGTGCCTGGACCCCCGGGACAGCCTCTAACTATGGCTACACCTTC. This codes for CAWTPGTASNYGYTF.

The chain joins TRBV30 to TRBJ2-1, with TRBD2 identical over 13 bases. The CDR3 has 14 residues. Germline CDR1 reads GTSNPN; CDR2 reads SVGIG (reference sequence). The ends lost 2 bases at V and 6 bases at J; junction bases unmatched: 1. In DNA form, the CDR3 reads TGTGCCTGGAGTCGACTAGCGGGGGGCAATGAGCAGTTCTTC. It specifies CAWSRLAGGNEQFF.

In its sample, this clone was seen once. CDR3 in amino acids: CASRYCRGDRTNYGYTF. In DNA, the CDR3 is TGTGCCAGCAGATACTGTAGGGGGGACAGAACTAACTATGGCTACACCTTC. This chain joins TRBV11-3 and TRBJ1-2; TRBD1 matches 7 bases. Germline CDR1 SGHNT, CDR2 YENEEA. V was pared by 6 bases and J by 0 bases, with 13 bases of the junction left unmatched. The CDR3 totals 17 residues. The full variable domain, completed using reference TRBV11-3 and TRBJ1-2, is EAGVVQSPRYKIIEKKQPVAFWCNPISGHNTLYWYLQNLGQGPELLIRYENEEAVDDSQLPKDRFSAERLKGVDSTLKIQPAELGDSAVYLCASRYCRGDRTNYGYTFGSGTRLTVV.

The rearrangement uses TRBV27 and TRBJ1-2; D is undetermined. Trimming shortened V by 2 bases and J by 4 bases, and 14 bases separated the two germline ends. This CDR3 is built from 15 residues. Germline CDR1 is MNHEY and CDR2 is SMNVEV (reference sequence). CDR3 sequence reads: CASSLREGPIYGYTF. The CDR3 region has the DNA TGTGCCAGCAGTTTAAGGGAGGGCCCTATCTATGGCTACACCTTC.

Note on this clone: The junction departs from germline at one end; a sequencing error may be responsible. V and J are TRBV16 and TRBJ2-1, with D possibly being TRBD2 (6 bases). Germline CDR1 reads KGHSY; CDR2 reads FQNENV. CDR3 length equals 13 residues. CDR3: CASNPGLLLPALF. CDR3 DNA sequence: TGTGCCAGCAACCCGGGACTGCTCTTACCCGCTCTCTTC.

This clone was counted once. The chain recombines TRBV7-2 with TRBJ1-3; D not certain. CDR1 SGHTA and CDR2 FQGNSA come from the germline V gene. This CDR3 spans 11 amino acids. V lost 5 bases, J lost 4 bases, and 3 bases lay in between. The CDR3: CASSQGNTIYF. DNA for the CDR3: TGTGCCAGCAGCCAAGGAAACACCATATATTTT.

As regards this clone: This sample includes further DNA sequences coding for the same CDR3. This chain links TRBV2 with TRBJ1-5; 7 nucleotides line up with TRBD1. The CDR3 loop spans 14 amino acids. Germline V gene sequence: CDR1 SNHLY, CDR2 FYNNEI. V was clipped by 4 bases and J by 2 bases; unmatched bases: 2. For the CDR3, the DNA is TGTGCCAGCAGTGGACAGGGAGGCAATCAGCCCCAGCATTTT. Its translation: CASSGQGGNQPQHF.

This clone occurred a few times. The chain links TRBV7-9 to TRBJ2-7; maybe TRBD1 (5 bases). This CDR3 is 14 amino acids long. Trimming removed 5 bases from V and 5 bases from J, with 16 bases in between. Looked up from germline, CDR1 is SEHNR and CDR2 is FQNEAQ (reference sequence). The CDR3 sequence is CASSPPGLSNEQYF. The CDR3 DNA reads as TGTGCCAGCAGCCCGCCAGGGTTAAGCAACGAGCAGTACTTC.

The table lists this clone with a count of one. J is TRBJ1-6 and V is TRBV6-4, with TRBD1 identical over 8 bases. V lost 8 bases, J lost 7 bases, and 4 bases stayed unmatched. The CDR3 loop spans 13 amino acids. Per germline, CDR1 MRHNA and CDR2 SNTAGT. In DNA, the CDR3 is TGTGCCAGCGCGGACAGGGAAAATTCACCCCTCCACTTT. This gives the protein CASADRENSPLHF.

This clone was seen more than once but under ten times. The chain uses TRBV7-2 and TRBJ1-1; tentative D call: TRBD1 (6 bases). CDR1 and CDR2 from the germline V gene are SGHTA and FQGNSA. The length of the CDR3 is 13 residues. V gave up 5 bases and J gave up 5 bases, with 12 bases separating them. The CDR3 region has the DNA TGTGCCAGCAGCGCAGGGGAGTGGACTGAAGCTTTCTTT. The encoded protein is CASSAGEWTEAFF.

A remark on this clone: Other DNA sequences in the sample encode the same CDR3. J is TRBJ2-5 and V is TRBV5-4; TRBD1 might be the D (6 bases). The V end was cut by 4 bases, the J end by 1 base, with 8 bases between. Germline V gene lookup returns CDR1 SGHNT and CDR2 YYREEE (reference sequence). This CDR3 contains 13 residues. CDR3 in amino acids: CASSLDSQETQYF. DNA of the CDR3: TGTGCCAGCAGCCTGGACAGCCAAGAGACCCAGTACTTC.

The chain recombines TRBV6-6 with TRBJ1-1, with D tentatively TRBD1 (5 bases). V gave up 7 bases and J gave up 5 bases, with 14 bases separating them. The CDR3 sequence is 13 residues long. The germline V gene has CDR1 MNHNY and CDR2 SVGAGI (reference sequence). CDR3 protein: CASTLSAGTEAFF. As DNA, the CDR3 is TGTGCCAGCACCCTATCGGCAGGGACTGAAGCTTTCTTT.

V is TRBV2 and J is TRBJ1-5; TRBD1 is a possible D gene (6 bases). Germline V gene data show CDR1 as SNHLY and CDR2 as FYNNEI. The CDR3 has 15 residues. V gave up 6 bases and J gave up 1 base, with 13 bases separating them. CDR3 in amino acids: CASSFGTSSNQPQHF. CDR3 nucleotide sequence: TGTGCCAGCAGCTTCGGGACATCGAGCAATCAGCCCCAGCATTTT.

Details on this clone: Sequence at one end of the junction differs from germline and may be a read error. The V call is TRBV25-1, the J call TRBJ1-1; 8 nucleotides agree with TRBD1. This CDR3 region has 14 residues. The germline CDR1 and CDR2 sequences are MGHDK and SYGVNS. The CDR3: CASSDGQGVTKAFF. CDR3 DNA: TGTGCCAGCAGTGATGGACAGGGAGTCACTAAAGCTTTCTTT.

V and J are TRBV28 and TRBJ2-7, with 15 bases lining up with TRBD2. Germline V gives CDR1 MDHEN, CDR2 SYDVKM. The CDR3 has 15 amino acids. The J segment lost 6 bases and the V segment lost 4 bases, leaving 4 bases of the junction unmatched. CDR3 sequence (DNA): TGTGCCAGCAGTTCATCGGGACTAGCGGGAGGCGAGCAGTACTTC. It codes for CASSSSGLAGGEQYF. The full variable domain, rest sourced from reference TRBV28 and TRBJ2-7, is DVKVTQSSRYLVKRTGEKVFLECVQDMDHENMFWYRQDPGLGLRLIYFSYDVKMKEKGDIPEGYSVSREKKERFSLILESASTNQTSMYLCASSSSGLAGGEQYFGPGTRLTVT.

The V and J genes are TRBV28 and TRBJ1-5; D possibly corresponds to TRBD1 (6 bases). The ends were cut back, 7 bases at V and 6 bases at J, with 19 bases in the middle. Per the germline V gene, CDR1 is MDHEN and CDR2 is SYDVKM. The CDR3 runs to 15 residues. CDR3 protein: CASNSPGELGQPQHF. CDR3 sequence (DNA): TGTGCCAGCAACTCCCCAGGGGAGTTAGGTCAGCCCCAGCATTTT.

The chain joins TRBV5-4 to TRBJ2-1; 11 nucleotides align to TRBD2. The CDR3 is 17 residues long. Germline assignment: CDR1 SGHNT and CDR2 YYREEE (reference sequence). The V segment lost 4 bases and the J segment 6 bases; nucleotides outside the gene matches: 12. CDR3 protein: CASSRPGGSGRANEQFF. The CDR3 DNA follows: TGTGCCAGCAGCCGTCCAGGGGGTAGCGGGAGGGCCAATGAGCAGTTCTTC.

This chain links TRBV6-5 with TRBJ1-2; D gene ambiguous. V lost 6 bases, J lost 0 bases, and 8 bases lay in between. Germline V gene data show CDR1 as MNHEY and CDR2 as SVGAGI. CDR3 length equals 13 residues. The CDR3 loop is CASRPSTNYGYTF. CDR3 DNA: TGTGCCAGCAGGCCATCTACTAACTATGGCTACACCTTC.

The gene calls are TRBV7-2 and TRBJ2-7, with D possibly TRBD2 on 5 matching bases. The CDR3 contains 14 residues. CDR1 and CDR2 (germline): SGHTA, FQGNSA. V was cut by 0 bases and J by 1 base, with 7 bases left in between. The CDR3 is CASSLASESYEQYF. The CDR3 region has the DNA TGTGCCAGCAGCTTAGCTAGCGAATCCTACGAGCAGTACTTC.

CDR3 protein: CAWSVLGARETQYF. CDR3 coding DNA: TGTGCCTGGAGTGTATTGGGGGCTAGGGAGACCCAGTACTTC. This chain links TRBV30 with TRBJ2-5, with a tentative D call TRBD1 (6 bases). Germline V lookup: CDR1 GTSNPN, CDR2 SVGIG (reference sequence). CDR3 length equals 14 residues. V lost 0 bases, J lost 5 bases, and 13 bases lay in between.

V and J are TRBV7-9 and TRBJ2-5, with D perhaps matching TRBD2 (5 bases). CDR3 length equals 16 residues. The germline V gene has CDR1 SEHNR and CDR2 FQNEAQ (reference sequence). V was cut by 1 base and J by 2 bases, with 14 bases left in between. The CDR3: CASSLGAGLPQETQYF. CDR3 DNA: TGTGCCAGCAGCTTAGGTGCGGGCCTTCCACAAGAGACCCAGTACTTC.

The chain recombines TRBV5-8 with TRBJ1-5, with 7 nucleotides matching TRBD1. Losses at the gene ends were 0 bases for V and 5 bases for J; bases not matched to a gene: 5. From germline, CDR1 is SGHTS and CDR2 YDEGEE. CDR3 length: 15 amino acids. In DNA form, the CDR3 reads TGTGCCAGCAGCTTGGCCGGGACAGTTGATCAGCCCCAGCATTTT. Its translation: CASSLAGTVDQPQHF.

This clone was detected only a few times. The chain recombines TRBV6-5 with TRBJ1-1, with D unresolved. The CDR3 is 11 amino acids. Trimming cost V 6 bases and J 8 bases, with 10 bases left between them. Germline V gives CDR1 MNHEY, CDR2 SVGAGI. CDR3 residues: CASSNGGEAFF. In nucleotides, the CDR3 is TGTGCCAGCAGCAACGGCGGGGAAGCTTTCTTT.

The genes are TRBV28 and TRBJ2-1; possible D gene TRBD1, 5 bases. Germline V gives CDR1 MDHEN, CDR2 SYDVKM. The CDR3 runs to 15 residues. The V gene lost 9 bases and the J gene lost 7 bases, with 22 bases spanning the gap. The CDR3: CASGASTVLGNEQFF. CDR3 bases: TGTGCCAGTGGAGCCTCGACAGTCCTGGGGAATGAGCAGTTCTTC.

This chain uses TRBV19 with TRBJ1-5; TRBD1 is a possible D gene (6 bases). V was clipped by 7 bases and J by 6 bases, with 13 bases between them. Germline loops: CDR1 LNHDA, CDR2 SQIVND (reference sequence). The CDR3 is 13 amino acids. CDR3 sequence: CASTQGLGQPQHF. The CDR3 nucleotides read TGTGCCAGTACCCAGGGGTTGGGTCAGCCCCAGCATTTT.